The present TCR beta chain was sequenced within a study of radiotherapy plus CTLA-4 blockade in lung cancer. Across the whole study: Patients showed objective responses in approximately 17% of cases and disease control in more than 25%.

TCRdb keeps only in-frame clones here, not all; method: immunoSEQ multiplex PCR. In the table there are 11,000 to 15,000 clones, around 87% of which are singletons. Germline values: CDR1 SGHRS, CDR2 YFSETQ. The CDR3 length is 17 residues. Losses at the gene ends were 4 bases for V and 7 bases for J; bases not matched to a gene: 18. The rearrangement links TRBV5-1 to TRBJ2-7, with 9 bases aligning to TRBD1. This clonotype was obtained from a human donor with non-small cell lung cancer that progressed on radiotherapy plus ipilimumab. Some clones in this sample may be carry-over from other donors' samples. The starting material was peripheral blood, obtained from a patient treated with radiotherapy plus ipilimumab. CDR3 in DNA: TGCGCCAGCAGCATGGAAAATCCGGGACAGGGAGCGAGGGAGCAGTACTTC. Protein: CASSMENPGQGAREQYF.